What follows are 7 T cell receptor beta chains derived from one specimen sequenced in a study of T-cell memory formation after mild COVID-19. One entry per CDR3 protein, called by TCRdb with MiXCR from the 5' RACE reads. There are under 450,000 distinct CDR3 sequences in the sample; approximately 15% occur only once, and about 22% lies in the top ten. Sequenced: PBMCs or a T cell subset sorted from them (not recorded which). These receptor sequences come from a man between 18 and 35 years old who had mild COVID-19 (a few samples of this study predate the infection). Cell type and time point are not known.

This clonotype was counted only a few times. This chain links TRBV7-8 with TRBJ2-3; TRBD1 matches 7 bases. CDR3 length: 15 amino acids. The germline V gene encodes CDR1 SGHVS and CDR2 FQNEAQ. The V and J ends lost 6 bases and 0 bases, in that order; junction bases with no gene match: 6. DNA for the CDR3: TGTGCCAGCAGACAAACGGGACAGAGCACAGATACGCAGTATTTT. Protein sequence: CASRQTGQSTDTQYF. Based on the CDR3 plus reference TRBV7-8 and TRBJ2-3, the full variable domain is GAGVSQSPRYKVAKRGQDVALRCDPISGHVSLFWYQQALGQGPEFLTYFQNEAQLDKSGLPSDRFFAERPEGSVSTLKIQRTQQEDSAVYLCASRQTGQSTDTQYFGPGTRLTVL.

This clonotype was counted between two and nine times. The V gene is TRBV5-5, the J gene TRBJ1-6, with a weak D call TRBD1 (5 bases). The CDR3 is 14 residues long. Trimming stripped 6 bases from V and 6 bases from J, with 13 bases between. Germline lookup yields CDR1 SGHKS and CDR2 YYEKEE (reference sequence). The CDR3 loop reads CASTMSGGNSPLHF. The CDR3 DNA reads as TGTGCCAGCACTATGTCGGGGGGTAATTCACCCCTCCACTTT.

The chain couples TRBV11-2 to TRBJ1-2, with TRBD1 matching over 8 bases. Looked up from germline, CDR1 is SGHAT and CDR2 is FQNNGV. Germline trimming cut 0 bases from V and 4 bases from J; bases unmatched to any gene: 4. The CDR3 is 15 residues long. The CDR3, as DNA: TGTGCCAGCAGCTTAGATCCTGACAGGGGCTATGGCTACACCTTC. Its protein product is CASSLDPDRGYGYTF.

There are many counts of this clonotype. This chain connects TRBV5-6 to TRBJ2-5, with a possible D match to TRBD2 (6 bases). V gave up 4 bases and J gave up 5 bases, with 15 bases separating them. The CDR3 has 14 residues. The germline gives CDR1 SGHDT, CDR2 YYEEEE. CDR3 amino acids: CASSLLGGKETQYF. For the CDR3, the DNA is TGTGCCAGCAGCCTCCTTGGGGGGAAGGAGACCCAGTACTTC.

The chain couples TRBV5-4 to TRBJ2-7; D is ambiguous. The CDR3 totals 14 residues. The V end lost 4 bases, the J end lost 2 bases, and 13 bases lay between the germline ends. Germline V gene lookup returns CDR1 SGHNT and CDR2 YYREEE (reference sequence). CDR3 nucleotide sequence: TGTGCCAGCAGCCCCCCCGGGCAGGCCTACGAGCAGTACTTC. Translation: CASSPPGQAYEQYF.

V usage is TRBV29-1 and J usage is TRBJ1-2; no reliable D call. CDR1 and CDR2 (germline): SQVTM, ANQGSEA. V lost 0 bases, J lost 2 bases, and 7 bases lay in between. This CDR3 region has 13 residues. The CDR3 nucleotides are TGCAGCGTTGAAGATCGGTTAAACTATGGCTACACCTTC. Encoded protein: CSVEDRLNYGYTF.

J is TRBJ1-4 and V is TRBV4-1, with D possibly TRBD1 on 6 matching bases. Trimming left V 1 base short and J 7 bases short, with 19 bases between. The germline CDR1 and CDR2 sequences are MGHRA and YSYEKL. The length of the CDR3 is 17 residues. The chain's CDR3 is CASSQGPVGGAGEKLFF. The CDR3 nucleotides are TGCGCCAGCAGCCAAGGGCCGGTCGGGGGCGCGGGTGAAAAACTGTTTTTT.